Shown below are 17 T cell receptor beta chains from a single sample sequenced in a study of blood T cell repertoires in COVID-19. Sequencing was performed with immunoSEQ multiplex PCR; in TCRdb, only in-frame clones are kept and a portion is missing. The profile shows some 150,000 clones, roughly 85% of them singletons. The sequenced material came from peripheral blood. These TCRs come from a man aged 65 to 79 with acute or convalescent COVID-19.

The J gene is TRBJ2-7, the V gene TRBV19, with 8 bases aligning to TRBD1. The CDR3 sequence is 13 residues long. The V gene end was trimmed by 8 bases and the J gene end by 2 bases; junction bases not matched to a gene: 5. Germline CDR1 and CDR2: LNHDA and SQIVND (reference sequence). CDR3 region: CASGQGIAYEQYF. In DNA, the CDR3 is TGTGCCAGTGGACAGGGTATTGCCTACGAGCAGTACTTC.

This chain joins TRBV4-3 and TRBJ1-4, with 10 bases identical to TRBD1. Germline V gene lookup returns CDR1 LGHNA and CDR2 YSLEER. There are 16 residues in the CDR3. V shed 0 bases, J shed 7 bases, and the junction held 5 bases outside the gene matches. The CDR3 nucleotides are TGCGCCAGCAGCCAAGATTCCAGGACAGGGGGTGAAAAACTGTTTTTT. Protein sequence: CASSQDSRTGGEKLFF.

This clone has a single count. The rearrangement joins TRBV28 to TRBJ2-5, with 7 bases identical to TRBD1. Trimming cost V 6 bases and J 5 bases; bases outside gene matches: 9. Looked up from germline, CDR1 is MDHEN and CDR2 is SYDVKM. There are 14 residues in the CDR3. Here the CDR3 DNA reads TGTGCCAGCAGGGCAGGGGGTGGTATGGAGACCCAGTACTTC. Its translation is CASRAGGGMETQYF.

The chain recombines TRBV7-6 with TRBJ1-1, with 7 bases matching TRBD1. The CDR3 is 14 amino acids. J was trimmed by 5 bases and V by 4 bases; bases with no gene match: 7. Germline CDR1 and CDR2: SGHVS and FNYEAQ. The CDR3 region is CASSSKPGGTEAFF. As DNA, the CDR3 is TGTGCCAGCAGCTCGAAACCAGGGGGTACTGAAGCTTTCTTT.

The rearrangement uses TRBV7-9 and TRBJ2-1; a weak D match, TRBD2 (5 bases). The CDR3 extends over 16 amino acids. Trimming removed 5 bases from V and 7 bases from J, with 21 bases in between. The V gene's germline CDR1 is SEHNR and CDR2 FQNEAQ (reference sequence). The CDR3 sequence is CASSPTSSTMGNEQFF. The CDR3 region has the DNA TGTGCCAGCAGCCCAACCTCTAGCACCATGGGGAATGAGCAGTTCTTC.

The J gene is TRBJ2-7, the V gene TRBV19, with 9 bases that match TRBD1. J lost 3 bases, V lost 3 bases, and 12 bases had no gene match. CDR3 size: 17 residues. CDR1 and CDR2 from the germline V gene are LNHDA and SQIVND (reference sequence). CDR3 residues: CASSIGTGFLPVYEQYF. The CDR3 nucleotides are TGTGCCAGTAGTATCGGGACAGGGTTCCTTCCAGTCTACGAGCAGTACTTC.

This chain connects TRBV6-4 to TRBJ2-1; 12 bases agree with TRBD2. The V gene end was trimmed by 4 bases and the J gene end by 6 bases; junction bases not matched to a gene: 7. The CDR3 sequence is 16 residues long. The germline V gene has CDR1 MRHNA and CDR2 SNTAGT. In nucleotides, the CDR3 is TGTGCCAGCAGTGTTCAAGGGACTAGCGGGTCCAATGAGCAGTTCTTC. Protein product: CASSVQGTSGSNEQFF.

The rearrangement uses TRBV28 and TRBJ1-4; the D is unclear. The CDR3 has 14 residues. Trimming shortened V by 7 bases and J by 0 bases, and 9 bases separated the two germline ends. The V gene's germline CDR1 is MDHEN and CDR2 SYDVKM. The DNA for the CDR3 is TGTGCCAGCACCCAGGTTGCAACTAATGAAAAACTGTTTTTT. Translation gives CASTQVATNEKLFF.

The gene calls are TRBV5-1 and TRBJ2-5, with 8 bases lining up with TRBD2. The germline V gene has CDR1 SGHRS and CDR2 YFSETQ. Unmatched junction bases numbered 9, after V lost 3 bases and J lost 2 bases. This CDR3 has 16 residues. This CDR3 is CASSSAFSGNQETQYF. As DNA, the CDR3 is TGCGCCAGCAGCTCCGCCTTTAGCGGGAATCAAGAGACCCAGTACTTC.

This clone was counted a single time. This chain links TRBV12-5 with TRBJ1-2, with 9 bases lining up with TRBD1. The CDR3 has 16 residues. Trimming at V came to 0 bases and at J to 5 bases, leaving 7 bases not matched to a gene. Per germline, CDR1 LGHNT and CDR2 FRNRAP. This CDR3 reads CASGLVKGQGVYGYTF. The CDR3 DNA follows: TGTGCTAGTGGTTTGGTAAAGGGACAGGGTGTGTATGGCTACACCTTC.

The genes are TRBV30 and TRBJ1-6, with no clear D. Germline V gives CDR1 GTSNPN, CDR2 SVGIG (reference sequence). Deletions cut 0 bases from V and 4 bases from J, with 7 bases between. The CDR3 covers 14 residues. CDR3 sequence: CAWSVSSYNSPLHF. The CDR3 bases are TGTGCCTGGAGTGTTTCCAGTTATAATTCACCCCTCCACTTT. Supplemented by reference TRBV30 and TRBJ1-6, the full variable domain reads SQTIHQWPATLVQPVGSPLSLECTVEGTSNPNLYWYRQAAGRGLQLLFYSVGIGQISSEVPQNLSASRPQDRQFILSSKKLLLSDSGFYLCAWSVSSYNSPLHFGNGTRLTVT.

The chain combines TRBV5-1 with TRBJ2-3; TRBD1 might be the D (5 bases). Trimming stripped 4 bases from V and 2 bases from J, with 14 bases between. The CDR3 extends over 15 amino acids. Germline V CDR1 and CDR2: SGHRS, YFSETQ. CDR3: CASSLVGRNTDTQYF. CDR3 bases: TGCGCCAGCAGCCTGGTGGGGCGAAACACAGATACGCAGTATTTT.

The chain is built from TRBV29-1 and TRBJ1-1, with 7 nucleotides matching TRBD1. V dropped 7 bases and J dropped 5; count of bases not matched to a gene: 10. The CDR3 spans 13 residues. CDR1 is SQVTM and CDR2 is ANQGSEA in the germline V gene. CDR3 nucleotide sequence: TGCAGCGCTTCCGGGACAGTCGGTACTGAAGCTTTCTTT. Its protein is CSASGTVGTEAFF. Looking up the rest from reference TRBV29-1 and TRBJ1-1 gives the full variable domain: SAVISQKPSRDICQRGTSLTIQCQVDSQVTMMFWYRQQPGQSLTLIATANQGSEATYESGFVIDKFPISRPNLTFSTLTVSNMSPEDSSIYLCSASGTVGTEAFFGQGTRLTVV.

This clone was counted a single time. The CDR3 sequence: CASSLEETQYF. CDR3 nucleotides: TGCGCCAGCAGCTTAGAGGAGACCCAGTACTTC. The chain joins TRBV5-1 to TRBJ2-5; no clear D. The V gene lost 2 bases and the J gene lost 5 bases, with 4 bases spanning the gap. The CDR3 is 11 residues long. Germline V gene data show CDR1 as SGHRS and CDR2 as YFSETQ.

This clone was seen more than once but under ten times. V is TRBV14 and J is TRBJ2-7; tentative D call: TRBD1 (5 bases). Germline CDR1 is SGHDN and CDR2 is FVKESK. V lost 0 bases and J lost 0, with 21 bases in between. This CDR3 is built from 19 residues. CDR3 region: CASSQDVRQGLSLSYEQYF. The CDR3 nucleotides are TGTGCCAGCAGCCAAGATGTGCGGCAGGGTCTGTCACTCTCCTACGAGCAGTACTTC.

The gene calls are TRBV5-1 and TRBJ1-2; 8 bases align to TRBD1. CDR3 size: 14 residues. CDR1 is SGHRS and CDR2 is YFSETQ in the germline V gene. With V trimmed by 4 bases and J by 7 bases, 9 bases remained unmatched. CDR3 residues: CASSRSTGDGGYTF. CDR3 DNA: TGCGCCAGCAGCCGATCGACAGGGGACGGTGGCTACACCTTC.

This chain uses TRBV3-1 (or the pseudogene TRBV3-2) with TRBJ2-3; 10 bases match TRBD2. V shed 4 bases and J 1 base; nucleotides not matched to a gene: 2. Germline V CDR1 and CDR2: LGHDT, YNNKEL (reference sequence). The CDR3 contains 15 residues. The CDR3 protein is CASSPGLAGTDTQYF. CDR3 sequence (DNA): TGTGCCAGCAGCCCAGGACTAGCGGGCACAGATACGCAGTATTTT.